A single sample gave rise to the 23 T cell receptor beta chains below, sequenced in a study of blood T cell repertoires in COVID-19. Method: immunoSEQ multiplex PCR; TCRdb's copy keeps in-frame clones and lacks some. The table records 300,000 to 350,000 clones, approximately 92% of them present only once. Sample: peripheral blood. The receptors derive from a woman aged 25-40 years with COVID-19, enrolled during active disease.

The CDR3: CATTGQRNTEAFF. CDR3 in DNA: TGTGCCACCACGGGACAGCGGAACACTGAAGCTTTCTTT. This chain links TRBV6-5 with TRBJ1-1; 7 bases match TRBD1. The CDR3 spans 13 residues. Germline V gene lookup returns CDR1 MNHEY and CDR2 SVGAGI. The V and J ends lost 10 bases and 1 base, in that order; junction bases with no gene match: 6.

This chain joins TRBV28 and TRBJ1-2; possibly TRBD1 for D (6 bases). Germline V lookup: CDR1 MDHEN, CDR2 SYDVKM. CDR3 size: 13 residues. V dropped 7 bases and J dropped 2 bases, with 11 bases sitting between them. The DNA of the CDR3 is TGTGCCAGCACCCCGGACAGAAACTATGGCTACACCTTC. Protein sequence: CASTPDRNYGYTF.

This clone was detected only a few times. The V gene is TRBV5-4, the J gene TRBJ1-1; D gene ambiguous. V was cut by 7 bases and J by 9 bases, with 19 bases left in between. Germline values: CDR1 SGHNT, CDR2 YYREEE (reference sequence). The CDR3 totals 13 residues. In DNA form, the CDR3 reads TGTGCCAGCCTCCCGGCGAAGCGTGGAAAAGCTTTCTTT. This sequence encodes CASLPAKRGKAFF.

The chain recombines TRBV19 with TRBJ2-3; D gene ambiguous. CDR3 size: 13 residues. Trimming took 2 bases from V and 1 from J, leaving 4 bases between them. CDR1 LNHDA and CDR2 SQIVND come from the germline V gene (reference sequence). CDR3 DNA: TGTGCCAGTAGTATACAGGGCACAGATACGCAGTATTTT. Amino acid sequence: CASSIQGTDTQYF. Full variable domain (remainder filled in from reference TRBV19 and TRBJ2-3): DGGITQSPKYLFRKEGQNVTLSCEQNLNHDAMYWYRQDPGQGLRLIYYSQIVNDFQKGDIAEGYSVSREKKESFPLTVTSAQKNPTAFYLCASSIQGTDTQYFGPGTRLTVL.

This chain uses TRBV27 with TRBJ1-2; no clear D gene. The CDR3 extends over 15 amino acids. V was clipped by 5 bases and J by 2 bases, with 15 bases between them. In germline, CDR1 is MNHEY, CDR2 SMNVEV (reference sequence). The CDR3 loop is CASSPAGRGNYGYTF. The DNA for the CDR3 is TGTGCCAGCAGTCCTGCTGGCAGAGGGAACTATGGCTACACCTTC.

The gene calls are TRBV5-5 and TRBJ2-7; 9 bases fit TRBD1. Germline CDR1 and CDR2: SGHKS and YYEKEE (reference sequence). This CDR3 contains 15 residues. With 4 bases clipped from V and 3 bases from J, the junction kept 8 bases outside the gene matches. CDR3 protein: CASSPGRTGVYEQYF. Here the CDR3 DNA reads TGTGCCAGCAGCCCGGGCCGGACAGGGGTCTACGAGCAGTACTTC.

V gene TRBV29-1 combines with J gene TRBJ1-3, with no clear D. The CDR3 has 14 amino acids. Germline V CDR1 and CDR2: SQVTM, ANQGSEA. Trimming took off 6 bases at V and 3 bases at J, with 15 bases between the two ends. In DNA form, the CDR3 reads TGCAGCGTGTCCGGGGAAGGAGGTGGAAACACCATATATTTT. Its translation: CSVSGEGGGNTIYF.

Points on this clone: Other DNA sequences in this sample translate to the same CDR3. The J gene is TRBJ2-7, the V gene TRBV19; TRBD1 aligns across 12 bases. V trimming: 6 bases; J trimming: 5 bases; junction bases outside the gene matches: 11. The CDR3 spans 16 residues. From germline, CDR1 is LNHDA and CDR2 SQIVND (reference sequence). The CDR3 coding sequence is TGTGCCAGTAGCTCCGGAGCCGGGACAGGGGGCAACGAGCAGTACTTC. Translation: CASSSGAGTGGNEQYF.

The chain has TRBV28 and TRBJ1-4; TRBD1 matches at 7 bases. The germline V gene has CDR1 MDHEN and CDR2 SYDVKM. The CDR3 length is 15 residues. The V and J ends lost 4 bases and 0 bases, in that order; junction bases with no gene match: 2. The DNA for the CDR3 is TGTGCCAGCAGTTACAGGGGCGCAACTAATGAAAAACTGTTTTTT. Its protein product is CASSYRGATNEKLFF. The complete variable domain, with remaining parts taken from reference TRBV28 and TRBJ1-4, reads DVKVTQSSRYLVKRTGEKVFLECVQDMDHENMFWYRQDPGLGLRLIYFSYDVKMKEKGDIPEGYSVSREKKERFSLILESASTNQTSMYLCASSYRGATNEKLFFGSGTQLSVL.

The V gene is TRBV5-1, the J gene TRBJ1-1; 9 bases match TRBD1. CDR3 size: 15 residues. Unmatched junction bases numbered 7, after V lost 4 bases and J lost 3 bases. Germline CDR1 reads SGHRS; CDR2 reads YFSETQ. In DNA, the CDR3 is TGCGCCAGCAGCCACGACAGGGGGAGGGACACTGAAGCTTTCTTT. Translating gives CASSHDRGRDTEAFF.

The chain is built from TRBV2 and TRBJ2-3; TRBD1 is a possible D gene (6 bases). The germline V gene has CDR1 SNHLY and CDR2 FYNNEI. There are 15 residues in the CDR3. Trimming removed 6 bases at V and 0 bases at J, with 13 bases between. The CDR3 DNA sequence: TGTGCCAGCAGCGCGTGGGACACTAGCACAGATACGCAGTATTTT. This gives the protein CASSAWDTSTDTQYF.

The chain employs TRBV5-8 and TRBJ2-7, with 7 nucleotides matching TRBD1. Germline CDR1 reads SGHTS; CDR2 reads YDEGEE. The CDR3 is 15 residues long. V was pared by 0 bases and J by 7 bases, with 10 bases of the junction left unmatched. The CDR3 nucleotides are TGTGCCAGCAGCTTGGGGGCGGCAGGGGGACGGGAGCAGTACTTC. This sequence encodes CASSLGAAGGREQYF.

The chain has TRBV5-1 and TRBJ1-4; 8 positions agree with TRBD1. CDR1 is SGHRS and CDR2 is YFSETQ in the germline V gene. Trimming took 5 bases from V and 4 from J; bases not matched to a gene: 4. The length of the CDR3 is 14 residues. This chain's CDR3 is CASRRQGLNEKLFF. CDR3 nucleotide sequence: TGCGCCAGCAGGAGACAGGGGCTTAATGAAAAACTGTTTTTT.

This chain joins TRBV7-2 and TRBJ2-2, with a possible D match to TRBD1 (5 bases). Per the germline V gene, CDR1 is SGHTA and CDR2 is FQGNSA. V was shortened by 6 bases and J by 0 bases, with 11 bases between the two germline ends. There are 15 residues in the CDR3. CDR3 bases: TGTGCCAGCAGTCGTGACAGAACGAACACCGGGGAGCTGTTTTTT. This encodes CASSRDRTNTGELFF.

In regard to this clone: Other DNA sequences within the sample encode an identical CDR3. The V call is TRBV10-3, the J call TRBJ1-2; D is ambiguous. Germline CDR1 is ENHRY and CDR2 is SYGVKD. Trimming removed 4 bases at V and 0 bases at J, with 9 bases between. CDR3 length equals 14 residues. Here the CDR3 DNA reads TGTGCCATCAGTGGGAGGGAAACTAACTATGGCTACACCTTC. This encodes CAISGRETNYGYTF.

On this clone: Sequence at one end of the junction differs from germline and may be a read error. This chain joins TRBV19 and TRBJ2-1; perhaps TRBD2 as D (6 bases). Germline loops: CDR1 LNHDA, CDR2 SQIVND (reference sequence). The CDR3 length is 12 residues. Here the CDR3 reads CASSFIHREWVF. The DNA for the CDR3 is TGTGCCAGTAGCTTTATTCACCGGGAGTGGGTCTTC.

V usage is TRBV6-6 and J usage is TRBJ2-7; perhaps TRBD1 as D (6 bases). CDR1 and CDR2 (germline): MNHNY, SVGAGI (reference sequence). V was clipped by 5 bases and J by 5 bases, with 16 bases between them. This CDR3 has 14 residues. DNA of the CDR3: TGTGCCAGCAGTGGGCGACAGGTGAGCGACGAGCAGTACTTC. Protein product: CASSGRQVSDEQYF.

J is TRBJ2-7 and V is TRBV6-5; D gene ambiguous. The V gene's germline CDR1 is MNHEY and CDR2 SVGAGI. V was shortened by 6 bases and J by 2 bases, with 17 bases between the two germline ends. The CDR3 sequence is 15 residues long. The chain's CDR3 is CASSRSVFDTYEQYF. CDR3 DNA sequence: TGTGCCAGCAGCCGTTCCGTGTTTGACACCTACGAGCAGTACTTC.

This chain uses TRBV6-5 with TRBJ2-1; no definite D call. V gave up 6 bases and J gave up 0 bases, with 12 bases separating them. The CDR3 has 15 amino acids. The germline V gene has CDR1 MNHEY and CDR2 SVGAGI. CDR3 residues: CASSQDWSSYNEQFF. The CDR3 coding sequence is TGTGCCAGCAGCCAAGACTGGAGCTCCTACAATGAGCAGTTCTTC.

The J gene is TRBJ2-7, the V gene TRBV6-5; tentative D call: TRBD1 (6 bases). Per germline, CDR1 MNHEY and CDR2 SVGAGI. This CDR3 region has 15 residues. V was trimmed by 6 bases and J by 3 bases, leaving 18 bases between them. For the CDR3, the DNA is TGTGCCAGCAGACGGGAACAGGGTGTCTACTACGAGCAGTACTTC. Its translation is CASRREQGVYYEQYF.

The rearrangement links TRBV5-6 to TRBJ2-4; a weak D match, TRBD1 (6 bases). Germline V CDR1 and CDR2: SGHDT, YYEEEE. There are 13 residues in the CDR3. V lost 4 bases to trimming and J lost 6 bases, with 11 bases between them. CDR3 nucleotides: TGTGCCAGCAGCCAAGGACAGACAAACATTCAGTACTTC. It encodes CASSQGQTNIQYF.

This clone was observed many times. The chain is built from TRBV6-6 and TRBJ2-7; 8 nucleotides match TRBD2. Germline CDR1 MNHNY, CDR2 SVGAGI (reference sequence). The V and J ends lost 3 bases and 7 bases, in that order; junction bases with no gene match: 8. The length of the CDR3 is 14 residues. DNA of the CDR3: TGTGCCAGCAGTTATACGGGGGGCGGGAGGGAGCAGTACTTC. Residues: CASSYTGGGREQYF.

In nucleotides, the CDR3 is TGTGCCAGCAGTCCCCCCAGTCGGGGCTACAATGAGCAGTTCTTC. Its translation: CASSPPSRGYNEQFF. V and J are TRBV28 and TRBJ2-1, with D maybe TRBD2 (5 bases). Per germline, CDR1 MDHEN and CDR2 SYDVKM. The ends were cut back, 5 bases at V and 3 bases at J, with 14 bases in the middle. The CDR3 has 15 amino acids.